This TCR beta chain was recorded in a study of blood T cell repertoires in COVID-19. Assay: immunoSEQ multiplex PCR; the TCRdb copy retains only in-frame clones and omits some. In the table there are more than 110,000 clones, 75% to 80% of which are singletons. The count of this clone is one. From germline, CDR1 is MNHEY and CDR2 SVGAGI. This CDR3 region has 14 residues. Trimming pared 5 bases from V and 2 bases from J, leaving 13 bases between. Either two negative PCRs, clearance, or symptom resolution qualified Cohort 3 donors as recovered. The source of this sequence is a woman in her 50s who had recovered from COVID-19. The chain joins TRBV6-5 to TRBJ2-7; TRBD2 might be the D (6 bases). The specimen was PBMCs or T cells enriched from blood (not recorded which). CDR3 loop: CASSTRGSTYEQYF. The CDR3 DNA sequence: TGTGCCAGCAGTACCCGGGGGAGTACCTACGAGCAGTACTTC.